This section outlines one T cell receptor (beta chain) sequence together with its context. What it binds is unknown. The entirety of the isolated RNA underwent reverse transcription, so expressed TCRB transcripts were sequenced. Libraries were prepared by immunoSEQ multiplex PCR; TCRdb keeps only in-frame clonotypes and omits some of them. The repertoire includes more than 250,000 clones, about a fifth of them detected once, and about 0.027% sits in the top ten. This record belongs to a study of beta chain features in type 1 diabetes. Study conclusions and caveats: Naive, central memory and Treg TCRB repertoires seemed to resemble each other more closely in patients than they did in healthy donors. No resolution was reached here on whether HLA type influences TCRB rearrangement. People with Type 1 diabetes carried modestly yet significantly shorter TCRB CDR3s in all four CD4+ subsets.

This CDR3 is built from 13 residues. Germline V gene lookup returns CDR1 MNHEY and CDR2 SVGAGI. V was trimmed by 6 bases and J by 9 bases, leaving 15 bases between them. Sequences were obtained from naive CD4+ T cells from blood. The gene calls are TRBV6-5 and TRBJ2-1; perhaps TRBD2 as D (7 bases). This receptor was taken from a woman aged 40 to 49 with type 1 diabetes. This chain's CDR3 is CASSRGRGAEQFF. For the CDR3, the DNA is TGTGCCAGCAGCAGAGGTCGGGGGGCTGAGCAGTTCTTC.